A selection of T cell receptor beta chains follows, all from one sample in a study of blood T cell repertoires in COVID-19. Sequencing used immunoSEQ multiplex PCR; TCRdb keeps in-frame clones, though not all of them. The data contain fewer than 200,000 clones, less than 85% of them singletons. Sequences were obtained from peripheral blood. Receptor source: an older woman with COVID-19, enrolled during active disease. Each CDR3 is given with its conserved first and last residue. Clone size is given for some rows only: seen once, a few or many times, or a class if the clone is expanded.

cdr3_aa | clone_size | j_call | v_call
CASSLESSGLSYEQYF | - | TRBJ2-7 | TRBV7-6
CASSDLGQALFSNQPQHF | - | TRBJ1-5 | TRBV6-1
CASSRGQGNYEQYF | few | TRBJ2-7 | TRBV7-2
CASSVGDSTDTQYF | - | TRBJ2-3 | TRBV9
CASSPGQGGTDTQYF | - | TRBJ2-3 | TRBV4-1
CASSSPGLTSYEQYF | - | TRBJ2-7 | TRBV6-6
CASSPLAGDDNEQFF | - | TRBJ2-1 | TRBV3-1/TRBV3-2
CASSLTQGNTNYGYTF | once | TRBJ1-2 | TRBV4-1
CAIMGGSYNEQFF | - | TRBJ2-1 | TRBV10-3
CASSPGTGFGEKLFF | - | TRBJ1-4 | TRBV19
CSASRSASSGRNEQFF | - | TRBJ2-1 | TRBV20-1
CASSERERGNTIYF | - | TRBJ1-3 | TRBV6-1
CASSRTADEKLFF | once | TRBJ1-4 | TRBV3-1/TRBV3-2
CASKSSGSWDEQFF | - | TRBJ2-1 | TRBV5-1
CASSMLLGGGNEQFF | - | TRBJ2-1 | TRBV19
CASSEWGTGEVNGNQPQHF | many | TRBJ1-5 | TRBV2
CASSRGENEKLFF | - | TRBJ1-4 | TRBV4-3
CASSYSKGLAEKQYF | few | TRBJ2-3 | TRBV6-5
CASSALSIDNSPLHF | - | TRBJ1-6 | TRBV9
CASSLDRSTNSPLHF | - | TRBJ1-6 | TRBV7-8
CASSARTGLGSPLHF | - | TRBJ1-6 | TRBV9
CASSLSGIGPDTQYF | - | TRBJ2-3 | TRBV6-2/TRBV6-3
CASSQSGTSGGETQYF | - | TRBJ2-5 | TRBV5-5
CASSPEGQASYEQYF | - | TRBJ2-7 | TRBV18
CASSQGRGNSPLHF | - | TRBJ1-6 | TRBV3-1/TRBV3-2
CASSFPGDQPQHF | - | TRBJ1-5 | TRBV28
CASSLFRRGLSGETQYF | - | TRBJ2-5 | TRBV28
CASIRGLNTEAFF | - | TRBJ1-1 | TRBV19
CASRPDSHEAFF | - | TRBJ1-1 | TRBV6-5
CASSPRQGTTDTQYF | once | TRBJ2-3 | TRBV9
CASRQSFPDTYNEQFF | - | TRBJ2-1 | TRBV27
CASSLRQINTGELFF | - | TRBJ2-2 | TRBV27
CASSLLGGGTEAFF | - | TRBJ1-1 | TRBV7-8
CASSLDVGRRQNIQYF | - | TRBJ2-4 | TRBV7-2
CASSLGQPETQYF | - | TRBJ2-5 | TRBV12-3/TRBV12-4
CASTRQGVQPQHF | - | TRBJ1-5 | TRBV12-3/TRBV12-4
CASSLAGSAEQFF | once | TRBJ2-1 | TRBV11-2
CASRSGTGGYEAFF | - | TRBJ1-1 | TRBV6-1
CASRASTGGAETQYF | many | TRBJ2-5 | TRBV19
CASSGRTVRETQYF | - | TRBJ2-5 | TRBV25-1
CASTPTAGTGGFGGNTIYF | - | TRBJ1-3 | TRBV19
CASSSADGKLMNTEAFF | - | TRBJ1-1 | TRBV5-1
CSASRGYQETQYF | - | TRBJ2-5 | TRBV20-1
CASGLAEYEQFF | - | TRBJ2-1 | TRBV12-5
CASSLSQAGEQFF | - | TRBJ2-1 | TRBV7-9
CASSDGGGAYEQYF | once | TRBJ2-7 | TRBV25-1
CASSLVGRDYGYTF | - | TRBJ1-2 | TRBV11-2
CASWDRGETEAFF | - | TRBJ1-1 | TRBV6-5
CAGTGTANEKLFF | once | TRBJ1-4 | TRBV30
CASRQGSYNEQFF | - | TRBJ2-1 | TRBV19
CASSSSGTGSIEQFF | - | TRBJ2-1 | TRBV5-1
CASSPDGQGGGQPQHF | - | TRBJ1-5 | TRBV18
CASSQDLLLRGWDSPLHF | - | TRBJ1-6 | TRBV4-2